The 28 T cell receptor beta chains in this list originate from one sample, sequenced in a study of cytomegalovirus exposure and HLA in healthy donors. The PCR had 60 Vbeta and 13 Jbeta primers. Sequencing used immunoSEQ multiplex PCR; TCRdb keeps in-frame clones, though not all of them. The sample contains some 160,000 clones, about four fifths of which appear only once. Sequencing was performed on PBMCs. These receptors were taken from a male donor in good health and CMV-seropositive.

As DNA, the CDR3 is TGTGCCAGCAGCTTCAATGGGGCGCGGAACACTGAAGCTTTCTTT. As protein: CASSFNGARNTEAFF. The rearrangement joins TRBV9 to TRBJ1-1; possible D gene TRBD1, 5 bases. The V end lost 4 bases, the J end lost 1 base, and 14 bases lay between the germline ends. Germline V gives CDR1 SGDLS, CDR2 YYNGEE. The CDR3 spans 15 residues.

This rearrangement joins TRBV19 to TRBJ1-5; D might be TRBD1 (5 bases). The CDR3 runs to 12 residues. Germline V lookup: CDR1 LNHDA, CDR2 SQIVND (reference sequence). Trimming shortened V by 8 bases and J by 11 bases, and 16 bases separated the two germline ends. The CDR3 here is CASGDSATAQHF. The CDR3 region has the DNA TGTGCCAGTGGGGACTCTGCAACAGCCCAGCATTTT. The full variable domain, its missing parts supplied by reference TRBV19 and TRBJ1-5, is DGGITQSPKYLFRKEGQNVTLSCEQNLNHDAMYWYRQDPGQGLRLIYYSQIVNDFQKGDIAEGYSVSREKKESFPLTVTSAQKNPTAFYLCASGDSATAQHFGDGTRLSIL.

The genes are TRBV6-5 and TRBJ1-2; no reliable D call. Germline V gene sequence: CDR1 MNHEY, CDR2 SVGAGI. Trimming removed 7 bases at V and 4 bases at J, with 13 bases between. The CDR3 is 13 residues long. The CDR3 is CASKIAESYGYTF. CDR3 nucleotides: TGTGCCAGCAAGATCGCGGAGAGCTATGGCTACACCTTC.

The chain combines TRBV2 with TRBJ1-3; 7 bases match TRBD1. Germline CDR1 SNHLY, CDR2 FYNNEI. The trim removed 3 bases at V and 2 bases at J, leaving 1 base unmatched. The CDR3 loop spans 14 amino acids. The CDR3 reads CASSETGPGNTIYF. CDR3 DNA: TGTGCCAGCAGTGAGACAGGGCCTGGAAACACCATATATTTT.

V and J are TRBV5-1 and TRBJ2-3; 7 bases line up with TRBD2. CDR3 length equals 15 residues. CDR1 and CDR2 (germline): SGHRS, YFSETQ. V was clipped by 5 bases and J by 5 bases; unmatched bases: 11. The CDR3 protein is CASRGLAEGGDTQYF. The CDR3 bases are TGCGCCAGCAGGGGCCTAGCGGAGGGAGGAGATACGCAGTATTTT.

A word on this clone: At one end the junction does not follow the germline gene, possibly because of a read error. The chain couples TRBV25-1 to TRBJ2-6, with a tentative D call TRBD1 (5 bases). This CDR3 spans 14 amino acids. CDR1 and CDR2 from the germline V gene are MGHDK and SYGVNS. CDR3 sequence: CANPVGSGANGLTF. The CDR3, as DNA: TGTGCCAACCCAGTAGGTTCTGGGGCCAACGGCCTGACTTTC.

The table lists this clone with a count of one. The V and J genes are TRBV5-4 and TRBJ1-6; no clear D gene. The CDR3 covers 14 residues. Trimming took off 0 bases at V and 6 bases at J, with 7 bases between the two ends. Germline CDR1 is SGHNT and CDR2 is YYREEE (reference sequence). The CDR3 coding sequence is TGTGCCAGCAGCTTGGGACTGTCTAATTCACCCCTCCACTTT. This encodes CASSLGLSNSPLHF.

The V gene is TRBV7-6, the J gene TRBJ2-5, with 13 bases identical to TRBD2. CDR3 length: 17 residues. V dropped 1 base and J dropped 1; count of bases not matched to a gene: 3. Germline CDR1 reads SGHVS; CDR2 reads FNYEAQ. This CDR3 is CASSLVGLAGTQETQYF. The DNA of the CDR3 is TGTGCCAGCAGCTTAGTGGGACTAGCGGGGACCCAAGAGACCCAGTACTTC.

The CDR3 DNA reads as TGTGCCAGCAGCGCGGCAAGCTCCTACGAGCAGTACTTC. Its protein product is CASSAASSYEQYF. The chain is built from TRBV11-3 and TRBJ2-7; D unresolved. Germline assignment: CDR1 SGHNT and CDR2 YENEEA. CDR3 size: 13 residues. Trimming shortened V by 5 bases and J by 0 bases, and 8 bases separated the two germline ends. The full variable domain, with the rest looked up from reference TRBV11-3 and TRBJ2-7, is EAGVVQSPRYKIIEKKQPVAFWCNPISGHNTLYWYLQNLGQGPELLIRYENEEAVDDSQLPKDRFSAERLKGVDSTLKIQPAELGDSAVYLCASSAASSYEQYFGPGTRLTVT.

The chain links TRBV10-2 to TRBJ2-2, with TRBD2 identical over 11 bases. The CDR3 covers 15 residues. The germline V gene encodes CDR1 WSHSY and CDR2 SAAADI. The V segment lost 5 bases and the J segment 5 bases; nucleotides outside the gene matches: 4. CDR3: CASSQTSGSTGELFF. In DNA, the CDR3 is TGCGCCAGCAGTCAAACTAGCGGGAGTACCGGGGAGCTGTTTTTT.

The rearrangement links TRBV7-2 to TRBJ2-5; D is unresolved. The ends were cut back, 5 bases at V and 7 bases at J, with 11 bases in the middle. CDR3 length: 12 amino acids. Germline CDR1 reads SGHTA; CDR2 reads FQGNSA. The CDR3 sequence: CASSDTLVTQYF. In DNA, the CDR3 is TGTGCCAGCAGCGATACATTGGTGACCCAGTACTTC. The variable domain in full, with the rest retrieved from reference TRBV7-2 and TRBJ2-5, is GAGVSQSPSNKVTEKGKDVELRCDPISGHTALYWYRQSLGQGLEFLIYFQGNSAPDKSGLPSDRFSAERTGGSVSTLTIQRTQQEDSAVYLCASSDTLVTQYFGPGTRLLVL.

The chain has TRBV7-2 and TRBJ2-1; 11 bases agree with TRBD1. The CDR3 runs 16 residues. Germline CDR1 is SGHTA and CDR2 is FQGNSA. V trimming: 3 bases; J trimming: 8 bases; junction bases outside the gene matches: 9. The CDR3 here is CASSFPAGTGGHEQFF. DNA of the CDR3: TGTGCCAGCAGCTTCCCCGCCGGGACAGGGGGTCATGAGCAGTTCTTC.

The chain couples TRBV11-2 to TRBJ2-2; D remains ambiguous. V shed 5 bases and J shed 4 bases, with 5 bases lying between them. In germline, CDR1 is SGHAT, CDR2 FQNNGV. The CDR3 runs to 12 residues. The CDR3 coding sequence is TGTGCCAGCAGCCTGAGCACCGGGGAGCTGTTTTTT. This codes for CASSLSTGELFF. Drawing the rest from reference TRBV11-2 and TRBJ2-2, the complete variable domain is EAGVAQSPRYKIIEKRQSVAFWCNPISGHATLYWYQQILGQGPKLLIQFQNNGVVDDSQLPKDRFSAERLKGVDSTLKIQPAKLEDSAVYLCASSLSTGELFFGEGSRLTVL.

This chain connects TRBV5-4 to TRBJ2-5; 11 bases agree with TRBD1. J gave up 3 bases and V 0 bases, and 1 base lay outside the gene matches. CDR1 and CDR2 from the germline V gene are SGHNT and YYREEE (reference sequence). The CDR3 is 15 residues long. The DNA for the CDR3 is TGTGCCAGCAGCTTGGAGGGACAGGGGGAAGAGACCCAGTACTTC. Amino acid sequence: CASSLEGQGEETQYF.

The chain links TRBV7-6 to TRBJ2-7; TRBD2 might be the D (5 bases). V lost 0 bases and J 0 bases, leaving 9 bases between the germline ends. The CDR3 loop spans 15 amino acids. Germline values: CDR1 SGHVS, CDR2 FNYEAQ. CDR3 amino acids: CASSLAVDFSYEQYF. In DNA form, the CDR3 reads TGTGCCAGCAGCTTAGCGGTGGACTTCTCCTACGAGCAGTACTTC.

J is TRBJ1-2 and V is TRBV6-6, with D uncertain. Germline V gene lookup returns CDR1 MNHNY and CDR2 SVGAGI (reference sequence). V dropped 8 bases and J dropped 5 bases, with 9 bases sitting between them. This CDR3 is built from 11 residues. DNA of the CDR3: TGTGCCAGCCTGGACTGGTATGGCTACACCTTC. This codes for CASLDWYGYTF.

The CDR3 DNA follows: TGTGCCAGCAGCCTCCGGGACAGGTCCGAAGCTTTCTTT. This encodes CASSLRDRSEAFF. The chain carries TRBV11-2 and TRBJ1-1; TRBD1 aligns across 8 bases. CDR1 and CDR2 from the germline V gene are SGHAT and FQNNGV. Trimming took 5 bases from V and 8 from J; bases not matched to a gene: 7. The CDR3 sequence is 13 residues long.

CDR3 region: CASSLSDRGRGYTF. The CDR3 DNA is TGTGCCAGCAGCTTATCCGACAGGGGACGTGGCTACACCTTC. V usage is TRBV7-2 and J usage is TRBJ1-2, with 8 positions matching TRBD1. The length of the CDR3 is 14 residues. Germline values: CDR1 SGHTA, CDR2 FQGNSA. The V gene end was trimmed by 2 bases and the J gene end by 7 bases; junction bases not matched to a gene: 6.

Here the CDR3 DNA reads TGTGCCAGCAGCTTGGAGGGGTTCGGCGGCTACACCTTC. Translation: CASSLEGFGGYTF. The V gene is TRBV5-6, the J gene TRBJ1-2; a possible D gene is TRBD1 (5 bases). V was cut by 0 bases and J by 8 bases, with 11 bases left in between. The germline V gene has CDR1 SGHDT and CDR2 YYEEEE. This CDR3 contains 13 residues.

The chain couples TRBV28 to TRBJ2-7; D perhaps matches TRBD2 (6 bases). The ends were cut back, 3 bases at V and 2 bases at J, with 11 bases in the middle. The germline V gene encodes CDR1 MDHEN and CDR2 SYDVKM. This CDR3 is built from 14 residues. The CDR3 DNA sequence: TGTGCCAGCAGTTTGGTAGCGGATACCTACGAGCAGTACTTC. Its translation: CASSLVADTYEQYF.

CDR3 DNA: TGTGCCAGCTCACCGTTAGGAGCTATGAACACTGAAGCTTTCTTT. Translated, it gives CASSPLGAMNTEAFF. The gene calls are TRBV18 and TRBJ1-1; D is unclear. V was shortened by 3 bases and J by 0 bases, with 11 bases between the two germline ends. The CDR3 totals 15 residues. Germline V gene sequence: CDR1 KGHSH, CDR2 LQKENI.

In this sample, this clone turned up a few times. The J gene is TRBJ2-7, the V gene TRBV9; tentative D call: TRBD2 (5 bases). Trimming cost V 1 base and J 5 bases, with 19 bases left between them. This CDR3 is built from 16 residues. The germline V gene encodes CDR1 SGDLS and CDR2 YYNGEE. In DNA form, the CDR3 reads TGTGCCAGCAGCGTAACTACGAGGGTAGCAGTCGACGAGCAGTACTTC. It translates to CASSVTTRVAVDEQYF. Looking up the rest from reference TRBV9 and TRBJ2-7 gives the full variable domain: DSGVTQTPKHLITATGQRVTLRCSPRSGDLSVYWYQQSLDQGLQFLIQYYNGEERAKGNILERFSAQQFPDLHSELNLSSLELGDSALYFCASSVTTRVAVDEQYFGPGTRLTVT.

This clone was seen a handful of times. The V call is TRBV9, the J call TRBJ1-1, with no clear D. The ends were cut back, 0 bases at V and 5 bases at J, with 14 bases in the middle. This CDR3 region has 15 residues. Germline V gene data show CDR1 as SGDLS and CDR2 as YYNGEE. The CDR3 here is CASSVASGLVTEAFF. The CDR3, as DNA: TGTGCCAGCAGCGTAGCATCTGGGCTGGTAACTGAAGCTTTCTTT.

The chain is built from TRBV5-1 and TRBJ2-3; 9 bases line up with TRBD2. Germline V lookup: CDR1 SGHRS, CDR2 YFSETQ. CDR3 length: 16 amino acids. V lost 2 bases and J lost 0; bases outside the gene matches: 4. CDR3 bases: TGCGCCAGCAGCTTAAGGACTAGCGCAAGCACAGATACGCAGTATTTT. Amino acids: CASSLRTSASTDTQYF.

CDR3 in amino acids: CATSDRLSTEQYF. The CDR3 nucleotides read TGTGCCACTTCGGACAGGCTGTCTACGGAGCAGTACTTC. This rearrangement joins TRBV6-1 to TRBJ2-7, with 7 bases identical to TRBD1. V gave up 10 bases and J gave up 7 bases; unmatched junction bases: 13. The CDR3 is 13 residues long. Germline values: CDR1 MNHNS, CDR2 SASEGT.

V is TRBV7-8 and J is TRBJ1-6; 9 bases fit TRBD1. Germline CDR1 SGHVS, CDR2 FQNEAQ. The CDR3 loop spans 15 amino acids. J was trimmed by 8 bases and V by 5 bases; bases with no gene match: 7. In DNA form, the CDR3 reads TGTGCCAGCAGCGCCGGACAGGGGAGTCATTCACCCCTCCACTTT. Translation: CASSAGQGSHSPLHF.

The chain uses TRBV28 and TRBJ1-1, with 10 bases lining up with TRBD1. Germline CDR1 and CDR2: MDHEN and SYDVKM. This CDR3 is 16 amino acids long. The V gene end was trimmed by 6 bases and the J gene end by 4 bases; junction bases not matched to a gene: 11. CDR3 coding DNA: TGTGCCAGCAGGGGTATGGACAGGGGGGGTGGCACTGAAGCTTTCTTT. This gives the protein CASRGMDRGGGTEAFF.

The chain combines TRBV7-6 with TRBJ1-2; D is perhaps TRBD1 (5 bases). Trimming removed 5 bases at V and 0 bases at J, with 16 bases between. Germline CDR1 and CDR2: SGHVS and FNYEAQ. The CDR3 runs to 16 residues. CDR3 protein: CASSHGGTGSNYGYTF. CDR3 nucleotides: TGTGCCAGCAGCCACGGGGGTACAGGATCTAACTATGGCTACACCTTC.